Each of the 2 T cell receptor beta chains below was sequenced from the same sample in a study of blood T cell repertoires in COVID-19. Clones were read by immunoSEQ multiplex PCR, and TCRdb kept only the in-frame ones, dropping some. There are 350,000 or so clones in the sample; roughly 86% occur only once, and 1% lies in the top ten. Sequenced: PBMCs or T cells enriched from blood (not recorded which). Receptor source: a woman in her twenties or thirties who had been exposed to COVID-19.

The J gene is TRBJ1-2, the V gene TRBV30; D unclear. The CDR3 sequence is 15 residues long. CDR1 and CDR2 from the germline V gene are GTSNPN and SVGIG (reference sequence). Trimming shortened V by 2 bases and J by 7 bases, and 20 bases separated the two germline ends. The CDR3 nucleotides are TGTGCCTGGAGTAGCCCTGAACGCCTGGCGGGTGGCTACACCTTC. Translating it yields CAWSSPERLAGGYTF.

The chain employs TRBV9 and TRBJ1-1; no clear D gene. Germline CDR1 SGDLS, CDR2 YYNGEE. V was clipped by 1 base and J by 1 base, with 14 bases between them. The CDR3 sequence is 16 residues long. The CDR3 loop reads CASSVSRDSGNTEAFF. For the CDR3, the DNA is TGTGCCAGCAGCGTATCCCGGGATTCAGGGAACACTGAAGCTTTCTTT.